This TCR beta chain was profiled in a study of T cell responses to AZD1222 COVID-19 vaccine (dated by TCRdb to 2020 to 2022). Looking at the study overall: AZD1222 recipients whose second dose came at about 4 weeks and those whose second dose came at about 12 weeks were combined into one group, since spike-specific TCR depth and breadth did not differ between the two schedules. TCR sequencing was performed for fewer than 250 trial participants, of whom 200 to 210 were given two doses of AZD1222 and around 26 were given two doses of MenACWY control vaccine. Trial participants were enrolled by age into subgroups of 18-55, 56-69 and 70-plus years, and 148, 28 and 57 TCR-sequenced participants, respectively, were included in these subgroups. Study-wide findings and limitations: Participants were mostly white British, with more females than males. The authors suggested clonal diversity may have been underestimated. The vaccine-associated CD4 TCRs covered the entire spike protein, and the dominant responses fell in regions 160-218 and 743-854. In the small 56-69-year group, the increase in depth fell short of significance, most likely because of low power. Reportedly, close to half of the unique spike-specific TCRs recognized epitopes lying outside the regions that are mutated in the B.1.351 and B.1.1.7 variants. Conclusions about previously exposed vaccinees are limited, since just 5 to 7 AZD1222 recipients were seropositive for SARS-CoV-2 at baseline. After two AZD1222 doses, spike-specific TCR breadth and depth were significantly higher than at day 0 and than in MenACWY recipients. Because no day 14 peak-response samples were available, repertoires were characterized only after the peak T cell response.

Per the publication, the time point label means: baseline before first vaccination. The vaccinee samples were drawn from two UK trials, COV001 and COV002, one of which was a single-blind randomized controlled phase 2/3 trial testing AZD1222 (ChAdOx1 nCoV-19) in healthy adults. For TCRbeta chain sequencing, PBMC samples were collected from trial participants at day 0 and at day 28 after the second dose. As concerns this clone: Its binding antigen is unknown. Per-base quality was not reported, and no clone a single base away is much larger than it.

The germline V gene specifies SGDLS as CDR1 and YYNGEE as CDR2. V trim: 3 bases; J trim: 5 bases; unmatched bases: 9. From cysteine to phenylalanine, the CDR3 is 16 amino acids long. The read is trimmed to its CDR3 DNA, 48 bases read in frame from base 1. The CDR3 regions of human TCRbeta chains were analyzed by immunosequencing. The original methods were these. Repertoire TCRs were matched against a reference library of SARS-CoV-2-specific TCRs generated with the MIRA antigen-specificity platform. Breadth was defined as the fraction of unique TCRs that were SARS-CoV-2-associated, and depth was defined as the fraction of total T cells that were SARS-CoV-2-associated. Using the MIRA data, each spike-specific TCR was mapped to the spike region that the TCR reacts to and placed in a CD4 or CD8 class. Log10-transformed breadth and depth values were compared by one-way ANOVA with Sidak's multiple comparisons tests. Held by TCRdb, this immuneACCESS table contains in-frame sequences only and omits some clones. Under half of the omission traces to an unresolved V gene where checked; the cause of the rest is unknown. That table furnishes V, J and clone size, whereas the DNA furnished D and trimming. The sample table shows tens of thousands of clones, and roughly 87% are seen once. About 25% of the sample is in the top ten clones.

The sequence is built from TRBV9 and TRBJ2-1; 9 of the junction bases match TRBD1. The sequenced sample was peripheral blood, obtained on day 0 of AZD1222 vaccination. The sequence was obtained from an adult in good health. Here is the DNA: TGTGCCAGCAGCGCCTCATCCGGGACAGGGAACAATGAGCAGTTCTTC. This codes for CASSASSGTGNNEQFF.